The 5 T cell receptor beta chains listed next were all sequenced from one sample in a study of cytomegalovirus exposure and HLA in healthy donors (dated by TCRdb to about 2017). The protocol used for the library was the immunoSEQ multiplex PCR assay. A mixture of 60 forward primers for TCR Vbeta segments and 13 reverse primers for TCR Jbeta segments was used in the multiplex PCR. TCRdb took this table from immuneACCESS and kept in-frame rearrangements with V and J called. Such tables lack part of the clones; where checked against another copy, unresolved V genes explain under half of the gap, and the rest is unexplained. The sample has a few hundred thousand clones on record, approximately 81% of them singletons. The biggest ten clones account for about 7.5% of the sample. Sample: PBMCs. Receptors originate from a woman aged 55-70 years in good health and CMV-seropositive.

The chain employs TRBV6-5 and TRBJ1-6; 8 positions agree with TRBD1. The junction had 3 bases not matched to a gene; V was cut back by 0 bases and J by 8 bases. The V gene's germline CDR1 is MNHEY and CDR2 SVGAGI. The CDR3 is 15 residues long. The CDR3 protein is CASSYSGTGDSPLHF. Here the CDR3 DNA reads TGTGCCAGCAGTTACTCCGGGACAGGTGATTCACCCCTCCACTTT.

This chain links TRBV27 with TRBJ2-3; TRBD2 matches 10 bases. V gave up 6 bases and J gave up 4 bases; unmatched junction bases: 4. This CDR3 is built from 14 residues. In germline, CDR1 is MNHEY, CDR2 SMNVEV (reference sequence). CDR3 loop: CASSLAGVSDTQYF. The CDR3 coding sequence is TGTGCCAGCAGCCTAGCGGGAGTCTCAGATACGCAGTATTTT.

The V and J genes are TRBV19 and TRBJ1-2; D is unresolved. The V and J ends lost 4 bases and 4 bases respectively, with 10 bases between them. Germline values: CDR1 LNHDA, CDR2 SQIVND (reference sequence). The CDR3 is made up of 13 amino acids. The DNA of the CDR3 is TGTGCCAGTAGTAGCTTGGTCGGCTATGGCTACACCTTC. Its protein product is CASSSLVGYGYTF.

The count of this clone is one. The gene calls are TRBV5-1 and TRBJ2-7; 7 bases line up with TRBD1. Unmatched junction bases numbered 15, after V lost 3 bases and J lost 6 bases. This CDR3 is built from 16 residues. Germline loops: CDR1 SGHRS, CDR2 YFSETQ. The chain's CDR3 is CASSSRIDRAIGEQYF. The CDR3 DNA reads TGCGCCAGCAGCTCCCGAATCGACAGGGCGATAGGCGAGCAGTACTTC. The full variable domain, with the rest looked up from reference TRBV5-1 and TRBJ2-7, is KAGVTQTPRYLIKTRGQQVTLSCSPISGHRSVSWYQQTPGQGLQFLFEYFSETQRNKGNFPGRFSGRQFSNSRSEMNVSTLELGDSALYLCASSSRIDRAIGEQYFGPGTRLTVT.

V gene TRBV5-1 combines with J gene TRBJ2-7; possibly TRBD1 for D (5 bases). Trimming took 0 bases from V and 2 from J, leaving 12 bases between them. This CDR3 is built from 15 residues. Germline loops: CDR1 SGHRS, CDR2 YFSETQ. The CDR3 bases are TGCGCCAGCAGCTTGGAAGGCAGGGAAACCTACGAGCAGTACTTC. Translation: CASSLEGRETYEQYF.